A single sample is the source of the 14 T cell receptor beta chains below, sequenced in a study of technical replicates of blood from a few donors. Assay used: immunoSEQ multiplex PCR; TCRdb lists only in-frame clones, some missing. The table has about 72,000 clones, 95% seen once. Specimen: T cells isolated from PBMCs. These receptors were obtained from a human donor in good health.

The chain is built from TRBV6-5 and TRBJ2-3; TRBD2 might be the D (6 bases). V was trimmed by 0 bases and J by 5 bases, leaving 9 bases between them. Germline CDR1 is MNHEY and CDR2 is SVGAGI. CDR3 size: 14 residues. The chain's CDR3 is CASSYSSGLDTQYF. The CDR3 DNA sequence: TGTGCCAGCAGTTACTCGAGCGGGTTAGATACGCAGTATTTT.

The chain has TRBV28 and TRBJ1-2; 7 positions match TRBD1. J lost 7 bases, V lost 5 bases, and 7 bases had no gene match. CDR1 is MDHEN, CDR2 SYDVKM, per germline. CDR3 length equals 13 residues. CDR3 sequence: CASSPPYRGGYTF. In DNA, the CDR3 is TGTGCCAGCAGTCCACCATACAGGGGTGGCTACACCTTC.

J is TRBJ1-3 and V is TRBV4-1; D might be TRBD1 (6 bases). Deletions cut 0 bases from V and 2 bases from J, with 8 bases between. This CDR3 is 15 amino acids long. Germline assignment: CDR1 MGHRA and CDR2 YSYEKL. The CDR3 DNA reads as TGCGCCAGCAGCCAAGACACAGGGCCTGGAAACACCATATATTTT. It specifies CASSQDTGPGNTIYF.

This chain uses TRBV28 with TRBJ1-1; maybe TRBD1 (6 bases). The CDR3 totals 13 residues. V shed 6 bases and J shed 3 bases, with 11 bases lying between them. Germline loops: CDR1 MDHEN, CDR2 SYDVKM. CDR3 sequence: CASSRGGHTEAFF. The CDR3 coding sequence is TGTGCCAGCAGCCGTGGGGGCCACACTGAAGCTTTCTTT. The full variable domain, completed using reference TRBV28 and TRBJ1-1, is DVKVTQSSRYLVKRTGEKVFLECVQDMDHENMFWYRQDPGLGLRLIYFSYDVKMKEKGDIPEGYSVSREKKERFSLILESASTNQTSMYLCASSRGGHTEAFFGQGTRLTVV.

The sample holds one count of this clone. The CDR3 DNA sequence: TGTGCCAGCAGTTACACATCTCGGGTCACTGAAGCTTTCTTT. Protein sequence: CASSYTSRVTEAFF. The rearrangement joins TRBV6-5 to TRBJ1-1; D uncertain. The CDR3 has 14 residues. Looked up from germline, CDR1 is MNHEY and CDR2 is SVGAGI. Trimming took off 2 bases at V and 4 bases at J, with 11 bases between the two ends.

The CDR3 DNA reads TGTGCCAGCAGCCCCAGGGCAAATCAGAACACTGAAGCTTTCTTT. It yields the protein CASSPRANQNTEAFF. The gene calls are TRBV5-4 and TRBJ1-1; weak D call: TRBD1 (5 bases). The CDR3 is 15 residues long. Germline V gene data show CDR1 as SGHNT and CDR2 as YYREEE (reference sequence). Trimming removed 4 bases at V and 1 base at J, with 14 bases between.

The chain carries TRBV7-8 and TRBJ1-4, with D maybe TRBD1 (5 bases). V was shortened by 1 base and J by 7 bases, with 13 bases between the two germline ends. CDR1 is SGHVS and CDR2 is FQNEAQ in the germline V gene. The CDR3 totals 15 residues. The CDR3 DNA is TGTGCCAGCAGCTTAGAAGCTTTGGGGGGTGAAAAACTGTTTTTT. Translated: CASSLEALGGEKLFF.

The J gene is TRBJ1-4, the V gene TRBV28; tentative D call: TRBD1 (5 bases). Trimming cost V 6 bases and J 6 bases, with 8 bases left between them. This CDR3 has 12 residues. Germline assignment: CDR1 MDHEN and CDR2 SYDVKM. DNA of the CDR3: TGTGCCAGCAGGGCGGGACATGAAAAACTGTTTTTT. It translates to CASRAGHEKLFF.

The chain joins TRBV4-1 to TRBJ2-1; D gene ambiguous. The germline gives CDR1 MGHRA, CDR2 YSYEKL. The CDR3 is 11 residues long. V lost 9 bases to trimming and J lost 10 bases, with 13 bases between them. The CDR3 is CASGTLGEQFF. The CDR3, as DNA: TGCGCCAGTGGAACCCTCGGGGAGCAGTTCTTC.

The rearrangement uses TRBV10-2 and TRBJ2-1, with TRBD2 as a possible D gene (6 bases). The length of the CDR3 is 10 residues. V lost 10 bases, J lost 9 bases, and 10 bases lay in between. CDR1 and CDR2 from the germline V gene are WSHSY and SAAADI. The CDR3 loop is CATSGGEQFF. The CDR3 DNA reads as TGCGCCACCTCCGGGGGTGAGCAGTTCTTC.

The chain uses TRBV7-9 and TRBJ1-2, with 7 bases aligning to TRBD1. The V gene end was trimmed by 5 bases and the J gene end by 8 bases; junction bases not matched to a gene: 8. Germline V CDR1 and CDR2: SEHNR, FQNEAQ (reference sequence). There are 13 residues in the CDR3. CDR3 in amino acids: CASSEEGARGYTF. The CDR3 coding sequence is TGTGCCAGCAGCGAGGAGGGGGCGAGGGGCTACACCTTC. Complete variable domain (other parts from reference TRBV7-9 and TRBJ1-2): DTGVSQNPRHKITKRGQNVTFRCDPISEHNRLYWYRQTLGQGPEFLTYFQNEAQLEKSRLLSDRFSAERPKGSFSTLEIQRTEQGDSAMYLCASSEEGARGYTFGSGTRLTVV.

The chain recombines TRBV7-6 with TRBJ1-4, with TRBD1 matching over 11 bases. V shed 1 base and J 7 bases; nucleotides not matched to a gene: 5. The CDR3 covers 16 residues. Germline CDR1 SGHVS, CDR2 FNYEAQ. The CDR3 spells CASSLGPGTGGEKLFF. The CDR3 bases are TGTGCCAGCAGCTTAGGCCCCGGGACAGGGGGTGAAAAACTGTTTTTT.

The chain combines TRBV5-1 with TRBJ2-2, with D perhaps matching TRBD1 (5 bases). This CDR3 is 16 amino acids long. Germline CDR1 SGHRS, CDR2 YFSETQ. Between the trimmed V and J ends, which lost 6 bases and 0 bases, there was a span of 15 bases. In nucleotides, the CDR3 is TGCGCCAGCATTCCAGGGCCCATCACGAACACCGGGGAGCTGTTTTTT. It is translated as CASIPGPITNTGELFF. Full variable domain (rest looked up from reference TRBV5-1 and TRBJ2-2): KAGVTQTPRYLIKTRGQQVTLSCSPISGHRSVSWYQQTPGQGLQFLFEYFSETQRNKGNFPGRFSGRQFSNSRSEMNVSTLELGDSALYLCASIPGPITNTGELFFGEGSRLTVL.

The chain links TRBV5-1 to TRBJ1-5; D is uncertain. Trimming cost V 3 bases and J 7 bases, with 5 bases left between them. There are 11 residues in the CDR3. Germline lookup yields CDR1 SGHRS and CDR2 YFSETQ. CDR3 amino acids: CASSCEQPQHF. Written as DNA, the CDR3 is TGCGCCAGCAGCTGCGAGCAGCCCCAGCATTTT. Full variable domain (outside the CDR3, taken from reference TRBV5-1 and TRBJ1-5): KAGVTQTPRYLIKTRGQQVTLSCSPISGHRSVSWYQQTPGQGLQFLFEYFSETQRNKGNFPGRFSGRQFSNSRSEMNVSTLELGDSALYLCASSCEQPQHFGDGTRLSIL.